The sequence of this T cell receptor beta chain was determined in a study of response to subunit inactivated influenza vaccine. Findings of the study overall: There was a suggestion from the authors that each seasonal influenza vaccination recruits few new T cells.

About this clonotype: Antigen: not known.

TCRdb reanalysed the RT-PCR reads using MiXCR and keeps one entry per CDR3 protein. The sample lists just over 300,000 distinct CDR3 sequences, about 20% occurring once. Sequencing was performed on PBMCs from blood, taken less than 22 months after vaccination. This sequence was found in a man aged 45 to 70 who received an inactivated influenza vaccine.

CDR3 sequence (DNA): TGTGCCTGGAGTGTAACGCGGGAGAATCAGTTCTTC. Its protein product is CAWSVTRENQFF. The chain uses TRBV30 and TRBJ2-1, with 7 nucleotides matching TRBD2. The germline V gene encodes CDR1 GTSNPN and CDR2 SVGIG (reference sequence). There are 12 residues in the CDR3. The J segment lost 13 bases and the V segment lost 0 bases, leaving 6 bases of the junction unmatched.